This T cell receptor (beta chain) was retrieved from a study of blood T cell repertoires in COVID-19. The CDR3 has 14 residues. Trimming took off 4 bases at V and 4 bases at J, with 11 bases between the two ends. Germline CDR1 SGHNT, CDR2 YYREEE (reference sequence). Some clones are missing from TCRdb's copy, which holds only in-frame ones; the method was immunoSEQ multiplex PCR. The table records over 350,000 clones, more than 75% of them present only once. This chain links TRBV5-4 with TRBJ1-4; D gene ambiguous. The source material was PBMCs or T cells enriched from blood (not recorded which). The receptor's source is a woman aged 18-35 years who had recovered from COVID-19. Here the CDR3 reads CASSRWEFNEKLFF. DNA for the CDR3: TGTGCCAGCAGCCGGTGGGAGTTTAATGAAAAACTGTTTTTT.